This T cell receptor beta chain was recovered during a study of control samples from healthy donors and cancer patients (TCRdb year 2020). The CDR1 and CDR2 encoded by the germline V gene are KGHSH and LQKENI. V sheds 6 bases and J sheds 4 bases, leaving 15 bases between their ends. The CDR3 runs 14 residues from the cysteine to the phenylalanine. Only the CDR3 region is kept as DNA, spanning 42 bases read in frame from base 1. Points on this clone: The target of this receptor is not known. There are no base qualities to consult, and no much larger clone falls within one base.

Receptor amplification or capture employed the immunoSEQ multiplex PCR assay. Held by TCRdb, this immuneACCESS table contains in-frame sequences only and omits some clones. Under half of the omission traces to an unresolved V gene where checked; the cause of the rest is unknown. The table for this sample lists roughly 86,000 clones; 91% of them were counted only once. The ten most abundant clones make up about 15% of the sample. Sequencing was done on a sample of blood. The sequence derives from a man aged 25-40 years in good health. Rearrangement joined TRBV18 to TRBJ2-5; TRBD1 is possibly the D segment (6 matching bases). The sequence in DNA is TGTGCCAGCTCCACCAACGCACAGGGAGAGACCCAGTACTTC. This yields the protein CASSTNAQGETQYF.